The clone carrying this T cell receptor beta chain turned up a few times. TCRdb fed the 5' RACE reads into MiXCR, producing one record per CDR3 protein. The sample shows more than 65,000 distinct CDR3 sequences, around 7.8% of them seen only once. The record originates from a study of spatial heterogeneity in lung cancer. The sample's time point: sample taken at primary tumor resection. Samples came from 60 to 75 TRACERx patients with untreated early-stage lung cancer. CDR3 length equals 13 residues. Germline CDR1 is SQVTM and CDR2 is ANQGSEA. Trimming took off 5 bases at V and 6 bases at J, with 11 bases between the two ends.

The receptor's source is a male donor with early-stage non-small cell lung cancer. The starting material was PBMCs, obtained at surgery. The V call is TRBV29-1, the J call TRBJ1-6, with D hard to call. CDR3 DNA sequence: TGCAGCGTTCAACCAGAACGTAATTCACCCCTCCACTTT. Amino acid sequence: CSVQPERNSPLHF.